This TCR beta chain was sequenced for a study of control samples from healthy donors and cancer patients. Sequencing used immunoSEQ multiplex PCR; TCRdb keeps in-frame clones, though not all of them. The top ten hold roughly 15% of the sample, which has some 250,000 clones, around 79% seen once. The germline CDR1 and CDR2 sequences are MNHEY and SVGAGI. The length of the CDR3 is 14 residues. Trimming left V 7 bases short and J 4 bases short, with 14 bases between. The clonotype originates from a woman between 55 and 75 years old with lung cancer. The genes are TRBV6-5 and TRBJ1-5; D perhaps matches TRBD1 (5 bases). Sequencing was performed on PBMCs. The CDR3 DNA reads as TGTGCCAGCAACCGAGGGGTCAGGAATCAGCCCCAGCATTTT. It specifies CASNRGVRNQPQHF.